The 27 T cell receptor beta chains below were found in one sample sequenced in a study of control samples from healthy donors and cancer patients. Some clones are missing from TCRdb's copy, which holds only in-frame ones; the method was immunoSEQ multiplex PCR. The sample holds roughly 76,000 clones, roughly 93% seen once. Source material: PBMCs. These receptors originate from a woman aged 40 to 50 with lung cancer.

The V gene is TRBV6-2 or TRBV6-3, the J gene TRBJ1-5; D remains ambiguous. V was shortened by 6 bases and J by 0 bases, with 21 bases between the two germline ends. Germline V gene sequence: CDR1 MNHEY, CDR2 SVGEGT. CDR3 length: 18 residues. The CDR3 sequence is CASSTLGRDFYSNQPQHF. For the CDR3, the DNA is TGTGCCAGCAGCACGCTAGGACGAGATTTTTATAGCAATCAGCCCCAGCATTTT.

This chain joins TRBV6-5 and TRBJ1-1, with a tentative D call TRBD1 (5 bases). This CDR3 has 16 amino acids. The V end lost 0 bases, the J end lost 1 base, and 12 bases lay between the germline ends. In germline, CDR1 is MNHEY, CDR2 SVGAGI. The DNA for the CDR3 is TGTGCCAGCAGTTACTCTGGGGGATCCCCGAACACTGAAGCTTTCTTT. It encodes CASSYSGGSPNTEAFF.

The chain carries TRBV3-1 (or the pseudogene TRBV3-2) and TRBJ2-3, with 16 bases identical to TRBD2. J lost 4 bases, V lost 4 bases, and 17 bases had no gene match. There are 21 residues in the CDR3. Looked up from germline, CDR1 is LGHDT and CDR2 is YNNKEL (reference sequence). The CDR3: CASSLTIRGLAGGPSSDTQYF. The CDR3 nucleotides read TGTGCCAGCAGCCTTACTATCCGGGGACTAGCGGGGGGGCCGAGTTCAGATACGCAGTATTTT.

CDR3 loop: CASSQRDSRLYGYTF. The CDR3 bases are TGCGCCAGCAGCCAACGGGACTCTCGTCTCTATGGCTACACCTTC. The V and J genes are TRBV4-1 and TRBJ1-2; D might be TRBD1 (5 bases). The germline CDR1 and CDR2 sequences are MGHRA and YSYEKL. Trimming shortened V by 2 bases and J by 4 bases, and 14 bases separated the two germline ends. The CDR3 is 15 residues long.

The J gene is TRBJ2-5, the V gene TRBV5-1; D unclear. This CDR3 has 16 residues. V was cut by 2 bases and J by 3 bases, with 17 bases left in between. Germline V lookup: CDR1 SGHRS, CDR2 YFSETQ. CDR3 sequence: CASSFYPQSTEETQYF. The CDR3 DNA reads TGCGCCAGCAGCTTCTACCCCCAGAGCACCGAAGAGACCCAGTACTTC. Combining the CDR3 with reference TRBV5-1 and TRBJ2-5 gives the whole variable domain KAGVTQTPRYLIKTRGQQVTLSCSPISGHRSVSWYQQTPGQGLQFLFEYFSETQRNKGNFPGRFSGRQFSNSRSEMNVSTLELGDSALYLCASSFYPQSTEETQYFGPGTRLLVL.

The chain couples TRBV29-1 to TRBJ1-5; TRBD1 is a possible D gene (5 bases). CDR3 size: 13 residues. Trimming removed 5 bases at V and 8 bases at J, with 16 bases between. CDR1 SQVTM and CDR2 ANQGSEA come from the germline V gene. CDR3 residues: CSVTGTPTEPQHF. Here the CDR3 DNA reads TGCAGCGTTACCGGGACCCCCACGGAGCCCCAGCATTTT.

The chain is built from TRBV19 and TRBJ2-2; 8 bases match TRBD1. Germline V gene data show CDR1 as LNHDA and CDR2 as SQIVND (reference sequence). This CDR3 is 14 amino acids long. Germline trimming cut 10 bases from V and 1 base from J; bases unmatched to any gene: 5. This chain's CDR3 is CATSDRGNTGELFF. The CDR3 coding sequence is TGTGCCACTTCAGACAGGGGGAACACCGGGGAGCTGTTTTTT. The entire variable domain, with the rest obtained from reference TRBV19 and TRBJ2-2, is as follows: DGGITQSPKYLFRKEGQNVTLSCEQNLNHDAMYWYRQDPGQGLRLIYYSQIVNDFQKGDIAEGYSVSREKKESFPLTVTSAQKNPTAFYLCATSDRGNTGELFFGEGSRLTVL.

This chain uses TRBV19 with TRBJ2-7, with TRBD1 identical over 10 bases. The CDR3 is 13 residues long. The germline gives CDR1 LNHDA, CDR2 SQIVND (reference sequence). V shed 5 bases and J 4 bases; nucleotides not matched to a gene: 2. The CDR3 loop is CASSAGQGYEQYF. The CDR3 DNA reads TGTGCCAGTAGTGCGGGACAGGGGTACGAGCAGTACTTC.

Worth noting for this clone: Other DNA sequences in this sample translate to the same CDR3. In DNA form, the CDR3 reads TGTGCCAGCAGTGAGTGGGATAGCAATCAGCCCCAGCATTTT. It yields the protein CASSEWDSNQPQHF. The chain carries TRBV6-1 and TRBJ1-5; D gene uncertain. Germline V gene lookup returns CDR1 MNHNS and CDR2 SASEGT. The ends were cut back, 3 bases at V and 0 bases at J, with 6 bases in the middle. The CDR3 length is 14 residues.

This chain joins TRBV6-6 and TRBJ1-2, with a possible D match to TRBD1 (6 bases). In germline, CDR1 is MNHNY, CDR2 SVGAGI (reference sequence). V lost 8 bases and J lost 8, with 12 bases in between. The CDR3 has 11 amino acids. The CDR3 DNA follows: TGTGCCAGCGTACAGGGTTACGGCTACACCTTC. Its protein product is CASVQGYGYTF.

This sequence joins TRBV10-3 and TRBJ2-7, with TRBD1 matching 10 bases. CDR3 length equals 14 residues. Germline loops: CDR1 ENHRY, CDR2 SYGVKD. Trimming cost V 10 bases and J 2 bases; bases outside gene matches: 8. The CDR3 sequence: CATGGDRGTYEQYF. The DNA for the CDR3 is TGTGCCACTGGGGGGGACAGGGGAACCTACGAGCAGTACTTC.

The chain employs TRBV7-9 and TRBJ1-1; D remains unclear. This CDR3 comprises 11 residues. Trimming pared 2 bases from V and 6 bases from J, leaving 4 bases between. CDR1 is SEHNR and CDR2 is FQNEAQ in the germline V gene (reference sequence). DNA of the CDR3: TGTGCCAGCAGCTTAACTGCTGAAGCTTTCTTT. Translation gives CASSLTAEAFF.

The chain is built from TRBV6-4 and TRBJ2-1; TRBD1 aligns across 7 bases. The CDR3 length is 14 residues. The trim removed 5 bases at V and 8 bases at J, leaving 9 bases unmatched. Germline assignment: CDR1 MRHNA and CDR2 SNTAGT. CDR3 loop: CASSYQGETDEQFF. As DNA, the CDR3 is TGTGCCAGCAGTTACCAGGGGGAGACCGATGAGCAGTTCTTC.

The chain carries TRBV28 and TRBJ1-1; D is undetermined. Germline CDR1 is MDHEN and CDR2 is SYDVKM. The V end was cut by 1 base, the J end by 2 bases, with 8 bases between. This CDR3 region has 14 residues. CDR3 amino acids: CASSLFGSNTEAFF. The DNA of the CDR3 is TGTGCCAGCAGTTTATTTGGGTCTAACACTGAAGCTTTCTTT.

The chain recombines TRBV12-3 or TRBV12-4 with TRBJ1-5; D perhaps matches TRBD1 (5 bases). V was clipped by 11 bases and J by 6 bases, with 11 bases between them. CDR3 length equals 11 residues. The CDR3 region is CASRGGQPQHF. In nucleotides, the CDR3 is TGTGCCTCGAGGGGAGGTCAGCCCCAGCATTTT.

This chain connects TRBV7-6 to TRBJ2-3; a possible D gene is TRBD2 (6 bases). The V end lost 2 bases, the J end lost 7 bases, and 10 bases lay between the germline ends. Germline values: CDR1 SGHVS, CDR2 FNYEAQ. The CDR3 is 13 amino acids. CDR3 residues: CASSLMGGNTQYF. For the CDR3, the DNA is TGTGCCAGCAGCTTAATGGGGGGAAATACGCAGTATTTT.

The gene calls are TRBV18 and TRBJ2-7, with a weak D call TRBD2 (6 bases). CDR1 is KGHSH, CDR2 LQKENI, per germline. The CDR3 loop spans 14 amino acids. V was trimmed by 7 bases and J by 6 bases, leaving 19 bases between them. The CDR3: CASLPGTGGVEQYF. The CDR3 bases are TGTGCCAGCTTACCCGGGACTGGAGGAGTCGAGCAGTACTTC.

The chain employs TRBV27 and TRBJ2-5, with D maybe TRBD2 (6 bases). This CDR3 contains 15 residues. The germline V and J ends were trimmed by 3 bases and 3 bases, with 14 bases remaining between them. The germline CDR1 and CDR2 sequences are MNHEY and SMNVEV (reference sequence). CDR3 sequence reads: CASSFGGTVKETQYF. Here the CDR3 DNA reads TGTGCCAGCAGTTTTGGGGGGACGGTAAAAGAGACCCAGTACTTC.

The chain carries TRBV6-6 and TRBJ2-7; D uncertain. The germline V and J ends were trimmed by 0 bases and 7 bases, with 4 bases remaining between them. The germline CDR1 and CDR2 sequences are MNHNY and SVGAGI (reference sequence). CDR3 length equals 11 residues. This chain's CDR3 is CASSYSGEQYF. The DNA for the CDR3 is TGTGCCAGCAGTTACTCCGGGGAGCAGTACTTC.

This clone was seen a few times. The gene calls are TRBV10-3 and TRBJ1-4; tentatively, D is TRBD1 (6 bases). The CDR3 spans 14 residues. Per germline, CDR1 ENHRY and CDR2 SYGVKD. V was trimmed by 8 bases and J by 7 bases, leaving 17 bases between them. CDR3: CAIRGAGSSEKLFF. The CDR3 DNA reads TGTGCCATCCGGGGGGCAGGGTCTTCTGAAAAACTGTTTTTT.

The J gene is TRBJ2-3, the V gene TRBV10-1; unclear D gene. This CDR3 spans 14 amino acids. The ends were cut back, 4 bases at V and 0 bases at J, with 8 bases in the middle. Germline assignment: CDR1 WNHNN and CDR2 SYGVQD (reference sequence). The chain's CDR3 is CASSVARSTDTQYF. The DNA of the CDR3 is TGCGCCAGCAGTGTTGCCCGTAGCACAGATACGCAGTATTTT.

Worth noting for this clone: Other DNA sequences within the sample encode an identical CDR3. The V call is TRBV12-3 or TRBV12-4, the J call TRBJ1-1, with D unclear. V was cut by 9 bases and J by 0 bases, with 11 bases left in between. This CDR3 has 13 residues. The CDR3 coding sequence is TGTGCCAGTGCAGATCGGCTGAACACTGAAGCTTTCTTT. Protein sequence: CASADRLNTEAFF.

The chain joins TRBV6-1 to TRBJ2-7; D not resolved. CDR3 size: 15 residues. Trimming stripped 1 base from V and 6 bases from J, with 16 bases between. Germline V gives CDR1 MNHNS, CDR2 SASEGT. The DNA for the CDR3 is TGTGCCAGCAGTGAAGAAGGGCTTCGTTTCGCCGAGCAGTACTTC. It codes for CASSEEGLRFAEQYF.

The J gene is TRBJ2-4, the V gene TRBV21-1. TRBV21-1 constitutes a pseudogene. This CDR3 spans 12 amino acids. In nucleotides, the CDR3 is TGTGCCAGCAGCAAAAGGAAGAACATTCAGTACTTC. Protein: CASSKRKNIQYF.

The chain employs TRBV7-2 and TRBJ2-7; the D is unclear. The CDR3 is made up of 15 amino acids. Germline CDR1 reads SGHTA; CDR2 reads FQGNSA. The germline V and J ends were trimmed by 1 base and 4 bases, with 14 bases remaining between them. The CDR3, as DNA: TGTGCCAGCAGCTTAGAAGGGCTGGGTTCGTACGAGCAGTACTTC. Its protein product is CASSLEGLGSYEQYF.

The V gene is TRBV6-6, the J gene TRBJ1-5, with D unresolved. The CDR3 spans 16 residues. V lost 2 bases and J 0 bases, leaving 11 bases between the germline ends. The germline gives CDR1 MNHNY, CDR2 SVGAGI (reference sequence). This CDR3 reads CASSYPGWDSNQPQHF. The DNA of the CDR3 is TGTGCCAGCAGTTACCCCGGGTGGGATAGCAATCAGCCCCAGCATTTT.

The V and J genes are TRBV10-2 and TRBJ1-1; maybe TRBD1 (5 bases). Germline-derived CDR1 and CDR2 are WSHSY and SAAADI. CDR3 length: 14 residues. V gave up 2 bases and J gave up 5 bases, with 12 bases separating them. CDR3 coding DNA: TGCGCCAGCAGTGAGAGTAGGGGAGTGACTGAAGCTTTCTTT. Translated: CASSESRGVTEAFF.